This T cell receptor beta chain was documented in a study of shared clonotypes between healthy human individuals. Whole-study findings and limits: Estimated clonotype richness was generally higher in naive than memory subsets. Of the naive CD4 clonotypes, 4% to 5% were shared across several donors.

Clones were read by immunoSEQ multiplex PCR, and TCRdb kept only the in-frame ones, dropping some. The sample has about 680,000 clones; about 90% are singletons. Naive CD8 populations comprised CD45RO-negative cells positively selected for CCR7, excluding terminally differentiated effector memory CD45RA+ cells. To note about this clone: Its specificity is not known. In the same sample, other DNA sequences code for this CDR3.

Trimming removed 3 bases from V and 1 base from J; junction bases left unmatched: 0. This CDR3 has 14 amino acids. The germline V gene has CDR1 SEHNR and CDR2 FQNEAQ (reference sequence). The sequencing sample was made of naive CD8+ T cells sorted from blood. This TCR was recovered from a man aged 25 to 45 in good health. The chain uses TRBV7-9 and TRBJ1-5, with TRBD1 matching 7 bases. CDR3 sequence: CASSLTGSNQPQHF. In nucleotides, the CDR3 is TGTGCCAGCAGCTTGACAGGGAGCAATCAGCCCCAGCATTTT.